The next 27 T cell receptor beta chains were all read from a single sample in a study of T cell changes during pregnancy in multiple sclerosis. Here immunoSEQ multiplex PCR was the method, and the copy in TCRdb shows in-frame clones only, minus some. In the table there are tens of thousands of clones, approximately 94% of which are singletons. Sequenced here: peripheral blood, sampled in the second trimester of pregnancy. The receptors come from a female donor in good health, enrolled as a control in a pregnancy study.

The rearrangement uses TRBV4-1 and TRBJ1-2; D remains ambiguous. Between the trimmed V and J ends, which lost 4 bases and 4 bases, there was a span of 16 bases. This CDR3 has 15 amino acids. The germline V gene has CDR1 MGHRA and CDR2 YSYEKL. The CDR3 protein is CASSPGFGVGYGYTF. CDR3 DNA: TGCGCCAGCAGCCCTGGGTTCGGGGTCGGCTATGGCTACACCTTC.

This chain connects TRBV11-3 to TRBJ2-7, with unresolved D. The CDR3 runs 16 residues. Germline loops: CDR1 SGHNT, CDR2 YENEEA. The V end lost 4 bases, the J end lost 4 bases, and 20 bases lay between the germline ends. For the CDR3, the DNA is TGTGCCAGCAGCTCCCTCCCTTTGTGGAGAGAGTACGAGCAGTACTTC. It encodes CASSSLPLWREYEQYF.

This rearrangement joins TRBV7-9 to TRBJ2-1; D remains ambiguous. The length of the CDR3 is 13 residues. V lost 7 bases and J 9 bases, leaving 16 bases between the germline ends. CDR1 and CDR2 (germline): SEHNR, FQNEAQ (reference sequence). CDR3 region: CASISGLVGEQFF. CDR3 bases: TGTGCCAGCATCTCGGGTCTGGTAGGTGAGCAGTTCTTC. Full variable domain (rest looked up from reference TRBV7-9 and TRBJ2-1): DTGVSQNPRHKITKRGQNVTFRCDPISEHNRLYWYRQTLGQGPEFLTYFQNEAQLEKSRLLSDRFSAERPKGSFSTLEIQRTEQGDSAMYLCASISGLVGEQFFGPGTRLTVL.

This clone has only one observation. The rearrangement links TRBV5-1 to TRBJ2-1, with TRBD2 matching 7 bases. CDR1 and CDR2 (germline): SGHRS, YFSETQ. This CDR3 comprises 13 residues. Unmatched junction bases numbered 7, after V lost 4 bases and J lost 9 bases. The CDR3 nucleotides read TGCGCCAGCAGCGGCGGACTAGGAGGTGAGCAGTTCTTC. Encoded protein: CASSGGLGGEQFF.

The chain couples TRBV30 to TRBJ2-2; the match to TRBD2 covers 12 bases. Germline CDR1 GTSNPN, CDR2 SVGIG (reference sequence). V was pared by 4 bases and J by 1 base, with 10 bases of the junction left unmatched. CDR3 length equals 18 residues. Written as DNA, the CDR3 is TGTGCCTGGACCCGGACTAGCGGGGATTACCGGAACACCGGGGAGCTGTTTTTT. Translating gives CAWTRTSGDYRNTGELFF.

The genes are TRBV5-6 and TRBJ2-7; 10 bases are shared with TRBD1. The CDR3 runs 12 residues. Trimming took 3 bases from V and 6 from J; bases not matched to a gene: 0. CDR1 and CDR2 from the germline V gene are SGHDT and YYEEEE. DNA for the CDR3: TGTGCCAGCAGCTGGGACAGGGGCGAGCAGTACTTC. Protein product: CASSWDRGEQYF. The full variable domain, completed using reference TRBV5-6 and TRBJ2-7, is DAGVTQSPTHLIKTRGQQVTLRCSPKSGHDTVSWYQQALGQGPQFIFQYYEEEERQRGNFPDRFSGHQFPNYSSELNVNALLLGDSALYLCASSWDRGEQYFGPGTRLTVT.

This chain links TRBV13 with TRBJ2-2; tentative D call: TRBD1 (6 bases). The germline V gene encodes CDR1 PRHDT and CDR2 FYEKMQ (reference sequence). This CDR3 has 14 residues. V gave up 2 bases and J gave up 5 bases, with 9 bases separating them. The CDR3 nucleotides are TGTGCCAGCAGCTTATCAGGGGTGACCGGGGAGCTGTTTTTT. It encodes CASSLSGVTGELFF.

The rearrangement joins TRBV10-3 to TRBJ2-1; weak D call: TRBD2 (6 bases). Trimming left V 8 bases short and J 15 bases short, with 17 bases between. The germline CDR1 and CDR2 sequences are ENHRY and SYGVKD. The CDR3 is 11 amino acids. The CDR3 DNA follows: TGTGCCATCGGTTGGGCGGGACCGGGGTTCTTC. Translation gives CAIGWAGPGFF.

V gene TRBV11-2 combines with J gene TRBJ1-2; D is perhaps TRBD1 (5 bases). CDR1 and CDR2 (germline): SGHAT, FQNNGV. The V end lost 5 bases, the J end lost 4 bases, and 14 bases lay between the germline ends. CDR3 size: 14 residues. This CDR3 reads CASSPRGRVYGYTF. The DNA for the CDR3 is TGTGCCAGCAGCCCTCGGGGGAGGGTCTATGGCTACACCTTC.

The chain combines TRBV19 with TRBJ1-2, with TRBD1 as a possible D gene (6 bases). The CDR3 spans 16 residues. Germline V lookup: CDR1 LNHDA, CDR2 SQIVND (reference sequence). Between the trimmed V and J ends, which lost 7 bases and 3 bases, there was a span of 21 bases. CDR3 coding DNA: TGTGCCAGTACCCTATTGGGTTGGAGGACAGACTATGGCTACACCTTC. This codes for CASTLLGWRTDYGYTF.

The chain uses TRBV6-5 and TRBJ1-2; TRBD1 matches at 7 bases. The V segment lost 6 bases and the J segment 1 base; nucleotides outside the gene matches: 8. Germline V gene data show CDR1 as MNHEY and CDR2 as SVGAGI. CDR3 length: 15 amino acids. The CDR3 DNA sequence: TGTGCCAGCAGCCCGACAGGGTTGAGTAACTATGGCTACACCTTC. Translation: CASSPTGLSNYGYTF.

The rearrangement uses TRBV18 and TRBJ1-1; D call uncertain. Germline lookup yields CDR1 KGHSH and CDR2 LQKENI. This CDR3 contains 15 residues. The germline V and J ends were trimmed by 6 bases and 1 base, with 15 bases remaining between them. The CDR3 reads CASSSAPGRNTEAFF. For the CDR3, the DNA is TGTGCCAGCTCTTCGGCACCGGGTCGGAACACTGAAGCTTTCTTT.

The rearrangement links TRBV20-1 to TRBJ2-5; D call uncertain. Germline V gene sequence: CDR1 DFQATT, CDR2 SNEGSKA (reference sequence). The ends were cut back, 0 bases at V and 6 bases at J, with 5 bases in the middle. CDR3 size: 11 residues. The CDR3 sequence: CSARDPKTQYF. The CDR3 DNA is TGCAGTGCTAGAGATCCCAAGACCCAGTACTTC.

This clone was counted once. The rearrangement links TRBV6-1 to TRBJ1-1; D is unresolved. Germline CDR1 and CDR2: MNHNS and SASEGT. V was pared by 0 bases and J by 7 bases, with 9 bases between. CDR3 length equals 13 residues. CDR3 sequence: CASSEAWAHEAFF. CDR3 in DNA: TGTGCCAGCAGTGAAGCCTGGGCCCATGAAGCTTTCTTT.

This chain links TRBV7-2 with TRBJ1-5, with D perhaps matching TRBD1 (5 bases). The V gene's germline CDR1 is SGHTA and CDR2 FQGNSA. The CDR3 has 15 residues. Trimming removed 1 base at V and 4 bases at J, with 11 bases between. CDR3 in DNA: TGTGCCAGCAGCTTAGGGGGCGGGGTAAATCAGCCCCAGCATTTT. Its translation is CASSLGGGVNQPQHF.

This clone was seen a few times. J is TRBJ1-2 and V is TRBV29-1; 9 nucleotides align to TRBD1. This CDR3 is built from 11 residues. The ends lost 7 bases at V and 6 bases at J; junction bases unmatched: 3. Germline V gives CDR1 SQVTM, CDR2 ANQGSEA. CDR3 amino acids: CSARTGDGYTF. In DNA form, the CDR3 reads TGCAGCGCAAGGACAGGGGATGGCTACACCTTC.

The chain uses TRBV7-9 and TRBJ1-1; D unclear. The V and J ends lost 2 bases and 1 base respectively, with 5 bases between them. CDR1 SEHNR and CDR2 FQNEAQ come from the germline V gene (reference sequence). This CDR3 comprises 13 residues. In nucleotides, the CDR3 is TGTGCCAGCAGCTTAATGAGGAACACTGAAGCTTTCTTT. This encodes CASSLMRNTEAFF.

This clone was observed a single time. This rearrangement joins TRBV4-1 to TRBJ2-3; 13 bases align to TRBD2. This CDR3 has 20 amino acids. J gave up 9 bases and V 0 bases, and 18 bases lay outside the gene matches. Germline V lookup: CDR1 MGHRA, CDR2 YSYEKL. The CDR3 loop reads CASSQDRLAGGLRPGDTQYF. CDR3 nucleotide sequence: TGCGCCAGCAGCCAAGATCGACTAGCGGGGGGACTTCGACCAGGAGACACGCAGTATTTT.

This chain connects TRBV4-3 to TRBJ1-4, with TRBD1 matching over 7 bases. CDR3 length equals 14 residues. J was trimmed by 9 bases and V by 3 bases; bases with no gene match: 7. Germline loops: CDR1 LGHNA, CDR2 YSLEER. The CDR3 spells CASSHTDRAKKLFF. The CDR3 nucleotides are TGCGCCAGCAGCCACACCGACAGGGCTAAAAAACTGTTTTTT.

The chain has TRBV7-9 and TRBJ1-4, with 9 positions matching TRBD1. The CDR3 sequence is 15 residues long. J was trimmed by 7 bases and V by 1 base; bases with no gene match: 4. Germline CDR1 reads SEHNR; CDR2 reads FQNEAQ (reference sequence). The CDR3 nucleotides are TGTGCCAGCAGCTTAGTAGGGACAGGGACTGAAAAACTGTTTTTT. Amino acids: CASSLVGTGTEKLFF. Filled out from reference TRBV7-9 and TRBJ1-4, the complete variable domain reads DTGVSQNPRHKITKRGQNVTFRCDPISEHNRLYWYRQTLGQGPEFLTYFQNEAQLEKSRLLSDRFSAERPKGSFSTLEIQRTEQGDSAMYLCASSLVGTGTEKLFFGSGTQLSVL.

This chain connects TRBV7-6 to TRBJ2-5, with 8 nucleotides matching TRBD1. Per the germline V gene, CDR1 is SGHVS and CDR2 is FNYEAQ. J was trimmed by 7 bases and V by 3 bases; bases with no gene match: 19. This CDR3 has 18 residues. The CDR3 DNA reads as TGTGCCAGCAGCTTGGCTACGGGACAGGCTACCTCTTCGGGGACCCAGTACTTC. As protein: CASSLATGQATSSGTQYF.

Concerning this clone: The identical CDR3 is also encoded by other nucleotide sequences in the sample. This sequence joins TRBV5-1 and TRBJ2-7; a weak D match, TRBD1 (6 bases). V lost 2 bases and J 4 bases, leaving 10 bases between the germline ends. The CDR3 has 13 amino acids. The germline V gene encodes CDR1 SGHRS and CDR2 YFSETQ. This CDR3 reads CASSLTGTYEQYF. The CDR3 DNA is TGCGCCAGCAGCTTAACAGGGACGTACGAGCAGTACTTC.

The CDR3: CACIPGGGELFF. CDR3 sequence (DNA): TGTGCCTGCATCCCGGGCGGGGGGGAGCTGTTTTTT. The chain carries TRBV30 and TRBJ2-2; D might be TRBD2 (5 bases). V lost 6 bases, J lost 8 bases, and 13 bases lay in between. Germline values: CDR1 GTSNPN, CDR2 SVGIG (reference sequence). CDR3 size: 12 residues. Supplemented by reference TRBV30 and TRBJ2-2, the full variable domain reads SQTIHQWPATLVQPVGSPLSLECTVEGTSNPNLYWYRQAAGRGLQLLFYSVGIGQISSEVPQNLSASRPQDRQFILSSKKLLLSDSGFYLCACIPGGGELFFGEGSRLTVL.

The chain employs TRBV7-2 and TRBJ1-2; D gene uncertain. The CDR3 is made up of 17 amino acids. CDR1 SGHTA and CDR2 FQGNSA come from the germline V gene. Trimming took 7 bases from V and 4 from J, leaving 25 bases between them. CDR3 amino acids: CASTPWESRGSGYGYTF. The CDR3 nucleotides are TGTGCCAGCACCCCATGGGAGAGCCGTGGTTCTGGCTATGGCTACACCTTC.

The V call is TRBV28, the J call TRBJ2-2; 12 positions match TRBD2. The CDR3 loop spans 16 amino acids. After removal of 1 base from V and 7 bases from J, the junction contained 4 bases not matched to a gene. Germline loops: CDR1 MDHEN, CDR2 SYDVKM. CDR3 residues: CASSLFTSGGFGELFF. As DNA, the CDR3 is TGTGCCAGCAGTTTATTTACTAGCGGGGGGTTCGGGGAGCTGTTTTTT.

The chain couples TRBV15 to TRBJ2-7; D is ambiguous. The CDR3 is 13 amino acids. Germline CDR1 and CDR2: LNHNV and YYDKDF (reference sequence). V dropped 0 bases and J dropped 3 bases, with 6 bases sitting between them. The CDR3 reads CATSRDMRYEQYF. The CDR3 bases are TGTGCCACCAGCAGAGATATGCGCTACGAGCAGTACTTC. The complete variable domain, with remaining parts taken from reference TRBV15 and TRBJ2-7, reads DAMVIQNPRYQVTQFGKPVTLSCSQTLNHNVMYWYQQKSSQAPKLLFHYYDKDFNNEADTPDNFQSRRPNTSFCFLDIRSPGLGDTAMYLCATSRDMRYEQYFGPGTRLTVT.

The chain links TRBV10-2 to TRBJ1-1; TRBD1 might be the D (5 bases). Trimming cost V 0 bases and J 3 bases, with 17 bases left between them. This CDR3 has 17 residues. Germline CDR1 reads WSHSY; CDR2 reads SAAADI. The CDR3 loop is CASSESQVAYRDTEAFF. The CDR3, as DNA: TGCGCCAGCAGTGAGTCACAGGTCGCTTATCGGGACACTGAAGCTTTCTTT.